This paragraph covers one T cell receptor beta chain sequence. As yet, its antigen is unknown. This entry belongs to a study of cytomegalovirus exposure and HLA in healthy donors. The study's findings and limits: The CMV antigen specificity of a few CMV-associated chains was confirmed through in vitro analysis.

Here immunoSEQ multiplex PCR was the method, and the copy in TCRdb shows in-frame clones only, minus some. In the table there are around 190,000 clones, roughly 85% of which are singletons. Germline CDR1 and CDR2: SGHVS and FQNEAQ. The CDR3 sequence is 12 residues long. V was pared by 6 bases and J by 2 bases, with 8 bases between. Sequencing input: PBMCs. The receptor comes from a man between 18 and 29 years old in good health and CMV-seropositive. The chain employs TRBV7-8 and TRBJ2-7, with a possible D match to TRBD2 (5 bases). CDR3 sequence (DNA): TGTGCCAGCAGTGGGAGTACCTACGAGCAGTACTTC. It codes for CASSGSTYEQYF. Based on the CDR3 plus reference TRBV7-8 and TRBJ2-7, the full variable domain is GAGVSQSPRYKVAKRGQDVALRCDPISGHVSLFWYQQALGQGPEFLTYFQNEAQLDKSGLPSDRFFAERPEGSVSTLKIQRTQQEDSAVYLCASSGSTYEQYFGPGTRLTVT.